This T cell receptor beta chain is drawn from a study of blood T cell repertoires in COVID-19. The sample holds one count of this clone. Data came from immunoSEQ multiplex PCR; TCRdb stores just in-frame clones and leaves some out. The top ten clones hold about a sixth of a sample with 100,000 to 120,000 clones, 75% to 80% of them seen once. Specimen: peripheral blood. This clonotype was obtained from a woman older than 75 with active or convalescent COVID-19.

The CDR3 sequence: CASRLTGRDTQYF. DNA of the CDR3: TGTGCCAGCAGACTGACAGGGAGAGATACGCAGTATTTT. The V and J genes are TRBV27 and TRBJ2-3; 7 nucleotides agree with TRBD1. CDR3 length: 13 residues. The V gene end was trimmed by 6 bases and the J gene end by 5 bases; junction bases not matched to a gene: 5. Germline CDR1 is MNHEY and CDR2 is SMNVEV (reference sequence).